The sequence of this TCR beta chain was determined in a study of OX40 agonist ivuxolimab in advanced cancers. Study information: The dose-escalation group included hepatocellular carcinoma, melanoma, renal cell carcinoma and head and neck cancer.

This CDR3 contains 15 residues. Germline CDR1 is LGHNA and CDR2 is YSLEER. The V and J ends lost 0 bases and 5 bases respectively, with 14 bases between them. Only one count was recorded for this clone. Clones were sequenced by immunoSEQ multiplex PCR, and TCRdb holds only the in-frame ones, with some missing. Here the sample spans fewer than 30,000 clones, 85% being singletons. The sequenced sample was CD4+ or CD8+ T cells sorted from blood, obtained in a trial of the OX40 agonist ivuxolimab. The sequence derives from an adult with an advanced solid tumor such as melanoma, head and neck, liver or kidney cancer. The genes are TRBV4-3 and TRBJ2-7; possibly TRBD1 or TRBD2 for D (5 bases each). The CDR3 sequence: CASSQEGPGIDEQYF. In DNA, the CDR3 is TGCGCCAGCAGCCAAGAGGGGCCGGGGATTGACGAGCAGTACTTC.